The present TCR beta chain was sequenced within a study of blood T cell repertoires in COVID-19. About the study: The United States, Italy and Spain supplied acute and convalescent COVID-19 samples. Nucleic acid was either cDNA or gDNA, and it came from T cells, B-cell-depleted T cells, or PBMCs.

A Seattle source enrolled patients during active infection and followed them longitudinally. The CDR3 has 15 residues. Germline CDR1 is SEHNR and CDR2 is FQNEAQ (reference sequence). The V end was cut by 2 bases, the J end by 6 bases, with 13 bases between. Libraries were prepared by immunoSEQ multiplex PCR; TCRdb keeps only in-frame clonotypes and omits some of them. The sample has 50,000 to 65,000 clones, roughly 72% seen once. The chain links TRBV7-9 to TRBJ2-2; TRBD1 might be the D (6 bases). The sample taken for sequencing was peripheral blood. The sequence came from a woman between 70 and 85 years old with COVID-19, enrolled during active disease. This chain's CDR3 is CASSLLTGGPGELFF. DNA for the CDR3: TGTGCCAGCAGCTTATTGACAGGAGGTCCCGGGGAGCTGTTTTTT.